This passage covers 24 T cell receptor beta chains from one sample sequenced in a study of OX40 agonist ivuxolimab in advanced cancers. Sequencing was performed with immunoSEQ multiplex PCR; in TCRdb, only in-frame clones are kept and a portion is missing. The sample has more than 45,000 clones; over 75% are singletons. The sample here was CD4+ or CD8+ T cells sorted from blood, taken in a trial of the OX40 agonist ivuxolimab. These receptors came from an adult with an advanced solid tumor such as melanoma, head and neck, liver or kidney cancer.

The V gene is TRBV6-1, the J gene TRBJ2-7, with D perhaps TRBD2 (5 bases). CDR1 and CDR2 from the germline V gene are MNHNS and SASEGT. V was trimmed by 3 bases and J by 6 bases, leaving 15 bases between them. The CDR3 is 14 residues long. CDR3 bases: TGTGCCAGCAGTGAGCTGGGGAGCGCGACCGAGCAGTACTTC. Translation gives CASSELGSATEQYF.

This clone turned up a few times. The CDR3 reads CASSLSSAGTANYGYTF. The CDR3 DNA reads TGTGCCAGCAGTTTAAGTTCTGCCGGGACAGCCAACTATGGCTACACCTTC. V usage is TRBV28 and J usage is TRBJ1-2, with 7 positions matching TRBD1. The germline V gene has CDR1 MDHEN and CDR2 SYDVKM. The CDR3 spans 17 residues. The trim removed 2 bases at V and 2 bases at J, leaving 11 bases unmatched.

CDR3 region: CASSLRVMSGETQYF. The CDR3 DNA follows: TGTGCCAGCAGCTTAAGGGTTATGAGCGGAGAGACCCAGTACTTC. The chain combines TRBV11-1 with TRBJ2-5, with TRBD2 as a possible D gene (5 bases). The ends were cut back, 2 bases at V and 4 bases at J, with 14 bases in the middle. The CDR3 runs 15 residues. Germline V gene data show CDR1 as SGHAT and CDR2 as FQDESV (reference sequence).

The CDR3 DNA reads as TGTGCCAGCAGCCTAAACAGGGCCGGGGGTACGCAGTATTTT. It translates to CASSLNRAGGTQYF. The chain uses TRBV7-9 and TRBJ2-3, with D tentatively TRBD1 or TRBD2 (6 bases each). Germline CDR1 is SEHNR and CDR2 is FQNEAQ (reference sequence). Trimming took 5 bases from V and 8 from J, leaving 17 bases between them. This CDR3 spans 14 amino acids.

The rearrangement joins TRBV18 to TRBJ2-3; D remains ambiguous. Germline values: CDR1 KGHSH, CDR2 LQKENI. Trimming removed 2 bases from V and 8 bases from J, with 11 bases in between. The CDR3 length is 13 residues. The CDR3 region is CASSPSSTSTQYF. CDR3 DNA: TGTGCCAGCTCACCATCCTCGACGAGTACGCAGTATTTT. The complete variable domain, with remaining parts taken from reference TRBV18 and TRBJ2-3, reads NAGVMQNPRHLVRRRGQEARLRCSPMKGHSHVYWYRQLPEEGLKFMVYLQKENIIDESGMPKERFSAEFPKEGPSILRIQQVVRGDSAAYFCASSPSSTSTQYFGPGTRLTVL.

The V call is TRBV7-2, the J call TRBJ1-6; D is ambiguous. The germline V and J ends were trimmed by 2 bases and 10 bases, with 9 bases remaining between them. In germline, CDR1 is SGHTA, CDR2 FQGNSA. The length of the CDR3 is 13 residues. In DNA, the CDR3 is TGTGCCAGCAGCTTACATCGGGAATCACCCCTCCACTTT. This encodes CASSLHRESPLHF.

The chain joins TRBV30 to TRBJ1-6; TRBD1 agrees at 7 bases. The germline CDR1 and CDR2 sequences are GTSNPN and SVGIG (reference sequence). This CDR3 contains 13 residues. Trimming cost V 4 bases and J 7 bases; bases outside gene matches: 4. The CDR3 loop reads CAWNGQANSPLHF. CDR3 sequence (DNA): TGTGCCTGGAATGGACAGGCAAATTCACCCCTCCACTTT.

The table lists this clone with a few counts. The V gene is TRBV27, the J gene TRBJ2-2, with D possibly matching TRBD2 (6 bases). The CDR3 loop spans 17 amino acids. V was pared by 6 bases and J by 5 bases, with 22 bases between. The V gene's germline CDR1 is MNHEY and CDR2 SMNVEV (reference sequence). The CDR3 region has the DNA TGTGCCAGCAGCTCCGGACCCTTGGCGGGAAGGACCGGGGAGCTGTTTTTT. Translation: CASSSGPLAGRTGELFF.

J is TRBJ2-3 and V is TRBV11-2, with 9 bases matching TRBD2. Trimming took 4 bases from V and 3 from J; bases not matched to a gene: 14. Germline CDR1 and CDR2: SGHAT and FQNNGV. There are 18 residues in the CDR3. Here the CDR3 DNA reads TGTGCCAGCAGCTCTCCGATGGGCGGGAGGGCCGCGACAGATACGCAGTATTTT. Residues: CASSSPMGGRAATDTQYF.

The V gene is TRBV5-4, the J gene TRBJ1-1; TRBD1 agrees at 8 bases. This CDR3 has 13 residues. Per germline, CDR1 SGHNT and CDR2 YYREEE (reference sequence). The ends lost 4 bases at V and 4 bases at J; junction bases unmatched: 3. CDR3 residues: CASSRTGTTEAFF. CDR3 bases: TGTGCCAGCAGCAGGACAGGGACCACTGAAGCTTTCTTT.

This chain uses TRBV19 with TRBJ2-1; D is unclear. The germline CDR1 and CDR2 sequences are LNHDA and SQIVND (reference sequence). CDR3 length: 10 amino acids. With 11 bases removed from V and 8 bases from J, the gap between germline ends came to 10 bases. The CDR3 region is CAVIIDEQFF. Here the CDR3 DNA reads TGTGCCGTCATTATCGATGAGCAGTTCTTC.

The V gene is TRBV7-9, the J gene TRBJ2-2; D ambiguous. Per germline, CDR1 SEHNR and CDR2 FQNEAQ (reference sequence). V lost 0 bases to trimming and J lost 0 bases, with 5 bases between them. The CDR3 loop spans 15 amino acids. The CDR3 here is CASSLAGTNTGELFF. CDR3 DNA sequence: TGTGCCAGCAGCTTAGCGGGAACGAACACCGGGGAGCTGTTTTTT.

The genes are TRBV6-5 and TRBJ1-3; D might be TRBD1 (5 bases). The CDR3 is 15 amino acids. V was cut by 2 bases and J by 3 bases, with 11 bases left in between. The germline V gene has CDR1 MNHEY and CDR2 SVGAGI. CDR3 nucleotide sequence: TGTGCCAGCAGTTACGGCAGGGTGGATGGAAACACCATATATTTT. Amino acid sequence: CASSYGRVDGNTIYF.

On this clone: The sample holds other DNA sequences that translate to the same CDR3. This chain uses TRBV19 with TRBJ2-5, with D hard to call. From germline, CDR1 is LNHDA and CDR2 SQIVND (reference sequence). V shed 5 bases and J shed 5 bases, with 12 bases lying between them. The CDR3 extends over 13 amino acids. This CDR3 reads CASSPDPGETQYF. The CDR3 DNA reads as TGTGCCAGTAGTCCGGACCCCGGGGAGACCCAGTACTTC.

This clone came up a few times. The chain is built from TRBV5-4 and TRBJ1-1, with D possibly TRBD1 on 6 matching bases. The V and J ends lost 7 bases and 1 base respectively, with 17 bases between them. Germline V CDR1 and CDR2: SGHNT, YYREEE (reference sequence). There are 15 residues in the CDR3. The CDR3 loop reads CASALGGSRNTEAFF. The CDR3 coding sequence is TGTGCCAGCGCCCTTGGGGGCAGCCGGAACACTGAAGCTTTCTTT.

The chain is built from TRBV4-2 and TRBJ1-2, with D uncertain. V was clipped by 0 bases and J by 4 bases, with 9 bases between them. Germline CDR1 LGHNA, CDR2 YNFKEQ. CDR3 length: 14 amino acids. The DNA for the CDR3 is TGTGCCAGCAGCCAAGAGCAGAGCTCCTATGGCTACACCTTC. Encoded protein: CASSQEQSSYGYTF.

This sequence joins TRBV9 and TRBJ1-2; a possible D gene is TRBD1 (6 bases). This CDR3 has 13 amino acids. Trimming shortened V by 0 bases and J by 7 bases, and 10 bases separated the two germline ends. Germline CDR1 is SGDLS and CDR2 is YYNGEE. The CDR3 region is CASSVASGAGYTF. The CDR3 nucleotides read TGTGCCAGCAGCGTAGCCTCAGGGGCTGGCTACACCTTC.

CDR3 nucleotide sequence: TGCGCCAGCAGCTTAGGAGGGGCGAGGTTCTACGAGCAGTACTTC. Translation: CASSLGGARFYEQYF. The rearrangement uses TRBV5-1 and TRBJ2-7; tentative D call: TRBD2 (6 bases). The V end was cut by 2 bases, the J end by 3 bases, with 15 bases between. The CDR3 is 15 residues long. Germline V gene lookup returns CDR1 SGHRS and CDR2 YFSETQ.

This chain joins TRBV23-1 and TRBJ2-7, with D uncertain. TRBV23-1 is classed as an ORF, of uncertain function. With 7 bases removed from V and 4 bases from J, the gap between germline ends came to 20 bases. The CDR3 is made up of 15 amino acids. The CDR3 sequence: CASTQEKVVTYEQYF. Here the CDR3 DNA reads TGCGCCAGCACCCAAGAAAAGGTGGTTACGTACGAGCAGTACTTC.

In DNA, the CDR3 is TGTGCCAGCAGTTTATACCGAGGGGGCGGACAGCCCCAGCATTTT. Residues: CASSLYRGGGQPQHF. The chain joins TRBV27 to TRBJ1-5, with 7 positions matching TRBD1. This CDR3 has 15 residues. J lost 7 bases, V lost 1 base, and 7 bases had no gene match. In germline, CDR1 is MNHEY, CDR2 SMNVEV (reference sequence).

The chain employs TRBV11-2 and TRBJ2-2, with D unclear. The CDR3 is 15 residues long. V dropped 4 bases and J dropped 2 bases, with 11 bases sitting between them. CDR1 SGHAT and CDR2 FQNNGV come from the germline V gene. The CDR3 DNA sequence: TGTGCCAGCAGCTCCCTAGGGTCCAACACCGGGGAGCTGTTTTTT. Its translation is CASSSLGSNTGELFF.

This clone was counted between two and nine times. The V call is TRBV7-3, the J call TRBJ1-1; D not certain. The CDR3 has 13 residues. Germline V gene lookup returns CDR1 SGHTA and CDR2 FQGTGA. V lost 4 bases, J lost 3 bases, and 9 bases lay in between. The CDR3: CASSSNTHTEAFF. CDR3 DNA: TGTGCCAGCAGCTCAAACACCCACACTGAAGCTTTCTTT. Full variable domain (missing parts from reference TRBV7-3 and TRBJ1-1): GAGVSQTPSNKVTEKGKYVELRCDPISGHTALYWYRQSLGQGPEFLIYFQGTGAADDSGLPNDRFFAVRPEGSVSTLKIQRTERGDSAVYLCASSSNTHTEAFFGQGTRLTVV.

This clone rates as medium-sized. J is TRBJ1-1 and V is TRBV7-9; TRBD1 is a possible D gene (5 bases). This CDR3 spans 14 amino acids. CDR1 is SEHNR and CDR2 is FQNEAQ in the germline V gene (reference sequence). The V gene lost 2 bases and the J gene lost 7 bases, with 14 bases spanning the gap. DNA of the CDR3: TGTGCCAGCAGCTTAATCCGGGACGGCGATGAAGCTTTCTTT. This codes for CASSLIRDGDEAFF. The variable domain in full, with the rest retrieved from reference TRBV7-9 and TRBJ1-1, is DTGVSQNPRHKITKRGQNVTFRCDPISEHNRLYWYRQTLGQGPEFLTYFQNEAQLEKSRLLSDRFSAERPKGSFSTLEIQRTEQGDSAMYLCASSLIRDGDEAFFGQGTRLTVV.

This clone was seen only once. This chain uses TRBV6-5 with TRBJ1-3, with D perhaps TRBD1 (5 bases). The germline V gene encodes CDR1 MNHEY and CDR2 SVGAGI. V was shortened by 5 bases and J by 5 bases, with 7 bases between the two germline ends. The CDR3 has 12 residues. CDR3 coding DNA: TGTGCCAGCAGTGAGGGGAGAAACACCATATATTTT. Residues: CASSEGRNTIYF.